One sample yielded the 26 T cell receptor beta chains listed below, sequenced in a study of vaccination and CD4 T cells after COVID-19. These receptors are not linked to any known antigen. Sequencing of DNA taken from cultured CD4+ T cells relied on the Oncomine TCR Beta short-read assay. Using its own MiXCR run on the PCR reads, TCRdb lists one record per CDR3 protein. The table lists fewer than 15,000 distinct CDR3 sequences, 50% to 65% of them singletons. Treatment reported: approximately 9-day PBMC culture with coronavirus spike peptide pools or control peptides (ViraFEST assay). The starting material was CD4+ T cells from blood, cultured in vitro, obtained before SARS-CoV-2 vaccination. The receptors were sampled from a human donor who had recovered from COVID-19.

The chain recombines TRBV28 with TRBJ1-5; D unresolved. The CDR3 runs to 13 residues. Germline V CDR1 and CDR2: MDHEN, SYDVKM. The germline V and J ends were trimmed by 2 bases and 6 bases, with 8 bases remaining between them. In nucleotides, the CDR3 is TGTGCCAGCAGTTTACAGTCTGGTCAGCCCCAGCATTTT. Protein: CASSLQSGQPQHF. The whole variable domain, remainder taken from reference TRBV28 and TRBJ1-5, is DVKVTQSSRYLVKRTGEKVFLECVQDMDHENMFWYRQDPGLGLRLIYFSYDVKMKEKGDIPEGYSVSREKKERFSLILESASTNQTSMYLCASSLQSGQPQHFGDGTRLSIL.

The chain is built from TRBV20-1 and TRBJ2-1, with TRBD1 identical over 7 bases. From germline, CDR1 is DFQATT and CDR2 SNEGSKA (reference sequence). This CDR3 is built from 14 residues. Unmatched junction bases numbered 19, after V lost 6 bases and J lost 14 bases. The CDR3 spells CSAPDRLVGVTKFF. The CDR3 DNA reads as TGCAGTGCCCCGGACAGGTTGGTTGGTGTGACGAAGTTCTTC.

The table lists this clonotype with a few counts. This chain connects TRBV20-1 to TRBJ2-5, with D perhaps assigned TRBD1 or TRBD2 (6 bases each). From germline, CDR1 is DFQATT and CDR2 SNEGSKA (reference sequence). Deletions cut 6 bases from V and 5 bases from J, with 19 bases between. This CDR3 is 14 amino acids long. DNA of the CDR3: TGCAGTGCCCCGGGGGCCGCCCCCGGGGAGACCCAGTACTTC. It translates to CSAPGAAPGETQYF.

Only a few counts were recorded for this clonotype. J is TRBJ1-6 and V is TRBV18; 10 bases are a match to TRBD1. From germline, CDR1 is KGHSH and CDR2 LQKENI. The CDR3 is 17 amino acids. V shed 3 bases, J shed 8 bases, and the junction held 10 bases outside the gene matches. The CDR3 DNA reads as TGTGCCAGCTCACCCCGGACAGGGGGAATCCTCGATTCACCCCTCCACTTT. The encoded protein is CASSPRTGGILDSPLHF.

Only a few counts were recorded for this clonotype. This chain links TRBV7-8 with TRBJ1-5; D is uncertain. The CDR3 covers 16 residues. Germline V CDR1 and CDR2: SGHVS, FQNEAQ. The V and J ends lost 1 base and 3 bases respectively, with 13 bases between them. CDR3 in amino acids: CASSLELAANNQPQHF. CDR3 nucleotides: TGTGCCAGCAGCTTAGAATTGGCAGCGAACAATCAGCCCCAGCATTTT.

The CDR3 here is CSAVAGGRGDTQYF. The CDR3 region has the DNA TGCAGTGCCGTAGCGGGAGGTCGGGGAGATACGCAGTATTTT. The chain carries TRBV20-1 and TRBJ2-3; TRBD2 matches 10 bases. The ends lost 6 bases at V and 5 bases at J; junction bases unmatched: 8. The CDR3 sequence is 14 residues long. Germline assignment: CDR1 DFQATT and CDR2 SNEGSKA (reference sequence).

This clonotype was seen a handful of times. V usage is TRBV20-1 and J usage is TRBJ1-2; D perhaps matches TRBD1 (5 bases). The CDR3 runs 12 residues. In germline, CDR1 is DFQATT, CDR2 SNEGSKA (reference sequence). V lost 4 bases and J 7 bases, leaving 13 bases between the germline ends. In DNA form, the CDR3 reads TGCAGTGCTACAGGGTCCGCTCTTGGCTACACCTTC. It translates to CSATGSALGYTF.

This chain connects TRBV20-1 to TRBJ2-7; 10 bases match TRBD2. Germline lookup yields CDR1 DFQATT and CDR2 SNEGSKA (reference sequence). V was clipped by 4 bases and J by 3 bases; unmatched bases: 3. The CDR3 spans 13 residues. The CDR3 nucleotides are TGCAGTGCTAAGCGGGGGGGGGACTACGAGCAGTACTTC. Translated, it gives CSAKRGGDYEQYF.

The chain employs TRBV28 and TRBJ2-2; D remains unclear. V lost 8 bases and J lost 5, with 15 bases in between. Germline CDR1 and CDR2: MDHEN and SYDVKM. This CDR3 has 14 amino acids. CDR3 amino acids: CASLGRSRTGELFF. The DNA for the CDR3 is TGTGCCAGCTTGGGTCGATCACGAACCGGGGAGCTGTTTTTT.

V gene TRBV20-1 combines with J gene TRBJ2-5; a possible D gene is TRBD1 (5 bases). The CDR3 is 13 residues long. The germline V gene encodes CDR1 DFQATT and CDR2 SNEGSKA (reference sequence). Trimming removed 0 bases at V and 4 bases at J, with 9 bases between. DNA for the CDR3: TGCAGTGCTAGAGATTGGGGCCTAGAGACCCAGTACTTC. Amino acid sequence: CSARDWGLETQYF.

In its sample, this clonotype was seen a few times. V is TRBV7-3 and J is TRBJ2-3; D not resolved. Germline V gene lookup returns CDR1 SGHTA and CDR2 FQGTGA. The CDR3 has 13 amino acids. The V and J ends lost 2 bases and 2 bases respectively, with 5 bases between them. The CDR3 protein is CASSLGYTDTQYF. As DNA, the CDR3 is TGTGCCAGCAGCTTAGGATACACAGATACGCAGTATTTT.

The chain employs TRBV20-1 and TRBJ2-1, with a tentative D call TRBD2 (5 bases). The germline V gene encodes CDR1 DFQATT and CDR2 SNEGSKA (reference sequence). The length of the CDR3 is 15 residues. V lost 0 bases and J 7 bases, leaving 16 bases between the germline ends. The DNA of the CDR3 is TGCAGTGCTAGAGATGGAGCGGCATCGGGGAATGAGCAGTTCTTC. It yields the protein CSARDGAASGNEQFF.

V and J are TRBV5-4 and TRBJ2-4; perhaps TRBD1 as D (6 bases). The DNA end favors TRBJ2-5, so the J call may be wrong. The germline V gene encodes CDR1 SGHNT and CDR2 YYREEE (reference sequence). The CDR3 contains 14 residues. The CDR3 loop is CASSPRTVQETQYF. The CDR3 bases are TGTGCCAGCAGCCCGAGGACAGTACAAGAGACCCAGTACTTC.

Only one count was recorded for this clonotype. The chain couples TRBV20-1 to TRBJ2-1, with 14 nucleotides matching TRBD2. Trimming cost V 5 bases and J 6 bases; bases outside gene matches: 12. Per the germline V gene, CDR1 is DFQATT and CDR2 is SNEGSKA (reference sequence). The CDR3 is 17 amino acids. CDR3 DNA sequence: TGCAGTGCTTACCCGGGACTAGCGGGAGTCCACAGCAATGAGCAGTTCTTC. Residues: CSAYPGLAGVHSNEQFF.

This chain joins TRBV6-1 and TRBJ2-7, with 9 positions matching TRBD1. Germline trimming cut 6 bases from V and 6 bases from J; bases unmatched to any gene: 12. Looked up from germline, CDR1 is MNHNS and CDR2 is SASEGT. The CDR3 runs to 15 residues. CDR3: CASRALDRGKGEQYF. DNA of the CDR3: TGTGCCAGCAGGGCCCTGGACAGGGGTAAGGGCGAGCAGTACTTC.

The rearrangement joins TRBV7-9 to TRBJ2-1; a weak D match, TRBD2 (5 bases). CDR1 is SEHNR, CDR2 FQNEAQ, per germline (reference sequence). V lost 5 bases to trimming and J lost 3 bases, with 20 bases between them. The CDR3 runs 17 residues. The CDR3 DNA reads TGTGCCAGCAGCCCACCTGAGGGTCGGTTAGGCTACAATGAGCAGTTCTTC. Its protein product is CASSPPEGRLGYNEQFF.

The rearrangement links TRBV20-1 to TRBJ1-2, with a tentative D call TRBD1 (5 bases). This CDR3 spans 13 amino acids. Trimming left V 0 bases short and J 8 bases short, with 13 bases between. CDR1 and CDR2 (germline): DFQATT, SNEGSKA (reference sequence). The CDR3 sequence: CSARDRGVGGYTF. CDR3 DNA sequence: TGCAGTGCTAGAGATCGGGGCGTCGGCGGCTACACCTTC.

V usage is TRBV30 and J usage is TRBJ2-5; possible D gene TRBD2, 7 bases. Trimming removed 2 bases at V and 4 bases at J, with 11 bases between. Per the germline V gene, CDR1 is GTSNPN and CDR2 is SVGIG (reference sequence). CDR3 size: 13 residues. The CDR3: CAWSRGGRETQYF. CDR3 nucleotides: TGTGCCTGGAGTAGGGGGGGGAGAGAGACCCAGTACTTC.

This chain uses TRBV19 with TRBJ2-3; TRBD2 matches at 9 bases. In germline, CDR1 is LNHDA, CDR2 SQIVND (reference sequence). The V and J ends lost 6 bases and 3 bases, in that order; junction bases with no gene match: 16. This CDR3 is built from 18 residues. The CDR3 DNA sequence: TGTGCCAGTAGCCCCACCGGCGGGAGGGCCTTAGGGACAGATACGCAGTATTTT. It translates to CASSPTGGRALGTDTQYF.

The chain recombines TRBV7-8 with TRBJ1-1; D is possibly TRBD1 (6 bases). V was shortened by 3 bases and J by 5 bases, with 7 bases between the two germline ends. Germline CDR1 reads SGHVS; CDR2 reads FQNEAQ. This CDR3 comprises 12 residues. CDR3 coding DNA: TGTGCCAGCAGCTTTGGACAGACTGAAGCTTTCTTT. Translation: CASSFGQTEAFF.

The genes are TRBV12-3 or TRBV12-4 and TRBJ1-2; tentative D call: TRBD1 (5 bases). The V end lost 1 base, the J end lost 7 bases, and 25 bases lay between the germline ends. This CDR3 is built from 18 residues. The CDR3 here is CASSLVRGSGSPRAGYTF. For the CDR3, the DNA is TGTGCCAGCAGTTTAGTTCGGGGGTCCGGATCCCCAAGGGCTGGCTACACCTTC.

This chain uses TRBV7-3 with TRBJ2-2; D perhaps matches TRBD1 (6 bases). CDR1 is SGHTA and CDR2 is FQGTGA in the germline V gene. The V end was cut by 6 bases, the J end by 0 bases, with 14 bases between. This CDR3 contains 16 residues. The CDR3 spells CASRSGQFANTGELFF. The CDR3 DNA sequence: TGTGCCAGCAGATCCGGACAGTTCGCGAACACCGGGGAGCTGTTTTTT.

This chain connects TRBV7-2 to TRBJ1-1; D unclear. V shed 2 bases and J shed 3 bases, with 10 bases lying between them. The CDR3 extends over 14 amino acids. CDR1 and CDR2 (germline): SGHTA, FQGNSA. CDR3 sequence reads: CASSLWDVDTEAFF. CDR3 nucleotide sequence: TGTGCCAGCAGCTTATGGGATGTGGACACTGAAGCTTTCTTT.

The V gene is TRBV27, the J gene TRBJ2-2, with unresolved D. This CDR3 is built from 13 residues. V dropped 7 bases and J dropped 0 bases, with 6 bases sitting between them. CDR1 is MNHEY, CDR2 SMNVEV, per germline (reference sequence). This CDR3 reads CASINANTGELFF. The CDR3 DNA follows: TGTGCCAGCATAAACGCGAACACCGGGGAGCTGTTTTTT.

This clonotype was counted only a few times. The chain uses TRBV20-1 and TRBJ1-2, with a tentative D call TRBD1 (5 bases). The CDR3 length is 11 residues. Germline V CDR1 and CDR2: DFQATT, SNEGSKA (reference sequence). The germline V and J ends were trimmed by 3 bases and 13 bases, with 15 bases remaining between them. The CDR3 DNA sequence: TGCAGTGCTAGGGTAGGAAGGGGCCCCACCTTC. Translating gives CSARVGRGPTF.

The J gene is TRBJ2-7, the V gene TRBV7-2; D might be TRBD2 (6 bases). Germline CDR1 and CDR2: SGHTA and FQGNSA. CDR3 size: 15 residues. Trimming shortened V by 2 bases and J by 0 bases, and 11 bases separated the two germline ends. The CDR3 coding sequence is TGTGCCAGCAGCTTATCGGGAGTACCCTCCTACGAGCAGTACTTC. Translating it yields CASSLSGVPSYEQYF.